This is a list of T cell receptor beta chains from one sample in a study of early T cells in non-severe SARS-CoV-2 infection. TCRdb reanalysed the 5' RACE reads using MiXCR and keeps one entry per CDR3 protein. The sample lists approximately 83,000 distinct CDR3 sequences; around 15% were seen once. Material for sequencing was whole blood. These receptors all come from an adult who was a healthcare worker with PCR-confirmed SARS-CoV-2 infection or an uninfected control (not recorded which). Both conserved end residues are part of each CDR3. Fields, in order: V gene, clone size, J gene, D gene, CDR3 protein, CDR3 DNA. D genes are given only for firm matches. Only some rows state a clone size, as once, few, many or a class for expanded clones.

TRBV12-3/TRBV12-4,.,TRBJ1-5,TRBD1,CASSSQGARGNQPQHF,TGTGCCAGCAGTTCTCAGGGGGCTCGCGGCAATCAGCCCCAGCATTTT
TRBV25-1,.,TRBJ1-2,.,CASSGTLSVGYTF,TGTGCCAGCAGTGGAACGCTCTCTGTAGGCTACACCTTC
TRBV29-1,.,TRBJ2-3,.,CSVEVDRGRLPSGRPTDTQYF,TGCAGCGTTGAAGTGGACAGGGGGCGCCTCCCTAGCGGGAGGCCCACAGATACGCAGTATTTT
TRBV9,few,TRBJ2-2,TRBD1,CASSVTTGASGELFF,TGTGCCAGCAGCGTTACCACAGGGGCGAGCGGGGAGCTGTTTTTT
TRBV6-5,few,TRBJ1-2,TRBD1,CASSSVGQGANYGYTF,TGTGCCAGCAGTTCCGTGGGACAGGGGGCTAACTATGGCTACACCTTC
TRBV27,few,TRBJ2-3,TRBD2,CASSPQDSGLRDTQYF,TGTGCCAGCAGTCCCCAGGATAGCGGGCTCCGGGATACGCAGTATTTT
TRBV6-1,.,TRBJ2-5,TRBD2,CASSEIPSGGLGETQYF,TGTGCCAGCAGTGAAATACCTAGCGGGGGCCTCGGGGAGACCCAGTACTTC
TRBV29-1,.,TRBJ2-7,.,CSVTKGGVNEQYF,TGCAGCGTGACAAAGGGGGGAGTTAACGAGCAGTACTTC
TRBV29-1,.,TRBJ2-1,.,CSVEKQSNEQFF,TGCAGCGTTGAAAAACAGTCCAATGAGCAGTTCTTC
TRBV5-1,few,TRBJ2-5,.,CASSPIGGVETQYF,TGCGCCAGCAGCCCGATCGGTGGGGTAGAGACCCAGTACTTC
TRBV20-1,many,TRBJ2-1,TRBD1,CSAPNRGNEQFF,TGCAGTGCCCCCAACAGGGGGAATGAGCAGTTCTTC
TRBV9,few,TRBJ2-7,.,CASSPTATYEQYF,TGTGCCAGCAGCCCTACGGCAACCTACGAGCAGTACTTC
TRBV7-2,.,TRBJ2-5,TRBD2,CASSQSRLAGGYQETQYF,TGTGCCAGCAGCCAGTCCCGACTAGCGGGGGGGTACCAAGAGACCCAGTACTTC
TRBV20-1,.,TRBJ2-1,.,CSATNGQDNEQFF,TGCAGTGCGACCAACGGGCAGGACAATGAGCAGTTCTTC
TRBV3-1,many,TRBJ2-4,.,CASSQELENIQYF,TGTGCCAGCAGCCAAGAGCTTGAAAACATTCAGTACTTC
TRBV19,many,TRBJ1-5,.,CASSTPGQGRHF,TGTGCCAGTAGTACCCCGGGCCAGGGTCGGCATTTT
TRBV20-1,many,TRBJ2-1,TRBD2,CSARERASGSREQFF,TGCAGTGCTAGAGAGAGGGCTAGCGGGAGTCGCGAGCAGTTCTTC
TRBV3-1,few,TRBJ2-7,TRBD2,CASSPRTSGVYEQYF,TGTGCCAGCAGCCCTAGGACTAGCGGGGTCTACGAGCAGTACTTC
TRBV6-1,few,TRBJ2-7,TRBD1,CASSVPPGQGSHEQYF,TGTGCCAGCAGTGTTCCGCCGGGACAGGGCTCTCACGAGCAGTACTTC
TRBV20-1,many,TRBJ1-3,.,CSARGGGAAGNTIYF,TGCAGTGCTAGAGGAGGGGGGGCAGCTGGAAACACCATATATTTT
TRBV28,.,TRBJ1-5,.,CASRPGGSNQPQHF,TGTGCCAGCAGGCCGGGTGGAAGCAATCAGCCCCAGCATTTT
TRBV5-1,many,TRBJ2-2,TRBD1,CASSSWTGTGELFF,TGCGCCAGCAGCTCCTGGACAGGGACCGGGGAGCTGTTTTTT
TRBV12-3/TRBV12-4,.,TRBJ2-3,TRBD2,CASSLERTSGNTDTQYF,TGTGCCAGCAGTTTAGAGAGGACTAGCGGGAACACAGATACGCAGTATTTT
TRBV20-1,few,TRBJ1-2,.,CSARLGNYGYTF,TGCAGTGCTAGGTTAGGGAACTATGGCTACACCTTC
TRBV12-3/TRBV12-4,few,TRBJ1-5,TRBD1,CASSGQVLGQPQHF,TGTGCCAGCAGCGGACAGGTGCTAGGACAGCCCCAGCATTTT
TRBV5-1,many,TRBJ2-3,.,CASSLGSTDTQYF,TGCGCCAGCAGCTTGGGTAGCACAGATACGCAGTATTTT